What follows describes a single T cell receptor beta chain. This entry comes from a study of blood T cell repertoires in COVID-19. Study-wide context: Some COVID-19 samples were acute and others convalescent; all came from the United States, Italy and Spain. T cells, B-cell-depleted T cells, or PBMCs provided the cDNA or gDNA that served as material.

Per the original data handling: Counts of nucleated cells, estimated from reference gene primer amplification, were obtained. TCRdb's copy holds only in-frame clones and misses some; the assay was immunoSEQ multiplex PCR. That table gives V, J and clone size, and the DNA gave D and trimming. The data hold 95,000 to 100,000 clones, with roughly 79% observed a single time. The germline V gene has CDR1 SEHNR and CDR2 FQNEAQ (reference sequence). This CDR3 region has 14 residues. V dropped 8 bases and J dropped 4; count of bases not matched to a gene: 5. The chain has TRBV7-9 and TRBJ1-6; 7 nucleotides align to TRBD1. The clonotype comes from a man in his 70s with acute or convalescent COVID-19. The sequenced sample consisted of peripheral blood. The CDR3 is CASGTVGYNSPLHF. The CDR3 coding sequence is TGTGCCAGCGGGACAGTGGGTTATAATTCACCCCTCCACTTT.